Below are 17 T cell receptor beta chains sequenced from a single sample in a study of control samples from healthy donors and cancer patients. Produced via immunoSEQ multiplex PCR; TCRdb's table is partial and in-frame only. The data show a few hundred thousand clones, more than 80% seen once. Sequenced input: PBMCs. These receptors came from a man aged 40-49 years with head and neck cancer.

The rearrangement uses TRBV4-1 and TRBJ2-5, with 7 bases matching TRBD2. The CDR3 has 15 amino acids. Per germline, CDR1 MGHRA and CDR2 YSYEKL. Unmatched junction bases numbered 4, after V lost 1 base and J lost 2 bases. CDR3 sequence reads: CASSQVPSGQETQYF. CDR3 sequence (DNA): TGCGCCAGCAGCCAAGTTCCTAGCGGACAAGAGACCCAGTACTTC.

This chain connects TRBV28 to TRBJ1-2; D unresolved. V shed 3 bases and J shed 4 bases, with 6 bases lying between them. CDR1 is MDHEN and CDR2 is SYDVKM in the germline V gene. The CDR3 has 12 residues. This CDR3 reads CASSLNRYGYTF. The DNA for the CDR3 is TGTGCCAGCAGTTTGAACCGCTATGGCTACACCTTC.

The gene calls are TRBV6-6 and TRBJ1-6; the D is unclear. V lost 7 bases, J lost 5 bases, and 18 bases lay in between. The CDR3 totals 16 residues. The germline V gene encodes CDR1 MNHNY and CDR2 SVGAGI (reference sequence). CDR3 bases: TGTGCCAGCAATACTGAAAGGACGGGAAATAATTCACCCCTCCACTTT. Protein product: CASNTERTGNNSPLHF.

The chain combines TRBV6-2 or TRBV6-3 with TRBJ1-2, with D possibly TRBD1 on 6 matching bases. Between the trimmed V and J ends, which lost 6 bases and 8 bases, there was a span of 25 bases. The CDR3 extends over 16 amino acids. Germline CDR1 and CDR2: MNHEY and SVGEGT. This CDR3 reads CASSLSPGQGRSGYTF. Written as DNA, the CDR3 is TGTGCCAGCAGCCTCTCACCGGGACAAGGGCGATCGGGCTACACCTTC.

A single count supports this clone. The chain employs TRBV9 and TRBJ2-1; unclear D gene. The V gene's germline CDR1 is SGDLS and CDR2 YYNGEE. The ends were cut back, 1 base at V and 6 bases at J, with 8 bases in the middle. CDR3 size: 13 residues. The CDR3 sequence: CASSVSGSNEQFF. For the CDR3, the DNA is TGTGCCAGCAGCGTATCGGGTTCCAATGAGCAGTTCTTC.

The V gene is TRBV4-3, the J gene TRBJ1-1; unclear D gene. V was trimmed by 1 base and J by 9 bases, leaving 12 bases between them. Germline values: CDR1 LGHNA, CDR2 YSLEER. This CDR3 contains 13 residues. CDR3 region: CASSQGDAVQAFF. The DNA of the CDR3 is TGCGCCAGCAGCCAAGGTGATGCAGTTCAAGCTTTCTTT.

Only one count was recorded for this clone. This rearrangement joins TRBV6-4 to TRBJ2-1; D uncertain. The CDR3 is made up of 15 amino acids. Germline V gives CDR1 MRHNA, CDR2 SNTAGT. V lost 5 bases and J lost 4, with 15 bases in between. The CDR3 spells CASSPGPWSYNEQFF. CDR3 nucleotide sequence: TGTGCCAGCAGTCCGGGCCCTTGGAGTTACAATGAGCAGTTCTTC.

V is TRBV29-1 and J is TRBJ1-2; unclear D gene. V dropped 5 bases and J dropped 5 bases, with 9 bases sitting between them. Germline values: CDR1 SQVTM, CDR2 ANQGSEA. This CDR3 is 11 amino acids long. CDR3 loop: CSVRGPYGYTF. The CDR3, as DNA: TGCAGCGTTCGAGGGCCTTATGGCTACACCTTC. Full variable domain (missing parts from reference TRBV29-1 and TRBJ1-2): SAVISQKPSRDICQRGTSLTIQCQVDSQVTMMFWYRQQPGQSLTLIATANQGSEATYESGFVIDKFPISRPNLTFSTLTVSNMSPEDSSIYLCSVRGPYGYTFGSGTRLTVV.

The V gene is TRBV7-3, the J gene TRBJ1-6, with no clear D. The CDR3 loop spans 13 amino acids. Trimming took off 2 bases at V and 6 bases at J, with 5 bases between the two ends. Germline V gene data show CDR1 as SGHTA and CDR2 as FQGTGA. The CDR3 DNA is TGTGCCAGCAGCTTAGAGGGTAATTCACCCCTCCACTTT. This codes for CASSLEGNSPLHF.

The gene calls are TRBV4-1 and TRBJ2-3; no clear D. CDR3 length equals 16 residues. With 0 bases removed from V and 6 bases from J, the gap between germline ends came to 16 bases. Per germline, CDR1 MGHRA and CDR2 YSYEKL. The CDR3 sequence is CASSQDHSLGTDTQYF. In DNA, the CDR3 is TGCGCCAGCAGCCAAGATCACAGTTTGGGAACGGATACGCAGTATTTT.

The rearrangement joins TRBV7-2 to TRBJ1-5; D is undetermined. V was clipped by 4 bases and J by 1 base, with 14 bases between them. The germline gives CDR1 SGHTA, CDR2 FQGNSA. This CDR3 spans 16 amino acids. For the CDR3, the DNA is TGTGCCAGCAGCTCGGGAGGACGTAGGAGCAATCAGCCCCAGCATTTT. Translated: CASSSGGRRSNQPQHF.

CDR3 sequence: CASSLLGDKGALGEKLFF. CDR3 bases: TGTGCCAGCAGTTTACTTGGGGACAAGGGGGCACTGGGTGAAAAACTGTTTTTT. This chain connects TRBV7-9 to TRBJ1-4; 7 bases map to TRBD1. V lost 6 bases, J lost 7 bases, and 20 bases stayed unmatched. The CDR3 spans 18 residues. Germline CDR1 and CDR2: SEHNR and FQNEAQ (reference sequence).

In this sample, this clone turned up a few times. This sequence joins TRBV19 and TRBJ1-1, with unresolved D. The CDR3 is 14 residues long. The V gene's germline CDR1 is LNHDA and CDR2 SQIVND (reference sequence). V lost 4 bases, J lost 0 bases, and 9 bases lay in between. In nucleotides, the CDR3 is TGTGCCAGTAGTACTGGGAGCCTGAACACTGAAGCTTTCTTT. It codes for CASSTGSLNTEAFF.

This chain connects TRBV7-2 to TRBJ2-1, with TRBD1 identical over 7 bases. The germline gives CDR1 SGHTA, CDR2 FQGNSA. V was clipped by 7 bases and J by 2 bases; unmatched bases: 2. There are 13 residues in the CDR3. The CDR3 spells CASKGQTYNEQFF. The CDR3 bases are TGTGCCAGCAAGGGACAGACCTACAATGAGCAGTTCTTC.

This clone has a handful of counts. CDR3 region: CASSVGSLRNQPQHF. The DNA of the CDR3 is TGTGCCAGCAGCGTCGGTTCTTTGCGGAATCAGCCCCAGCATTTT. V usage is TRBV7-2 and J usage is TRBJ1-5; D is unclear. V lost 5 bases and J lost 4, with 15 bases in between. The CDR3 is 15 residues long. Looked up from germline, CDR1 is SGHTA and CDR2 is FQGNSA.

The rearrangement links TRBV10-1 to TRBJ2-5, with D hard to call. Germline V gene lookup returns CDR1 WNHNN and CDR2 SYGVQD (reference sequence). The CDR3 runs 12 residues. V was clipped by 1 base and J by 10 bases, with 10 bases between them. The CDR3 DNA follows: TGCGCCAGCAGTGAGTTTGGCATGAACCAGTACTTC. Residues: CASSEFGMNQYF.

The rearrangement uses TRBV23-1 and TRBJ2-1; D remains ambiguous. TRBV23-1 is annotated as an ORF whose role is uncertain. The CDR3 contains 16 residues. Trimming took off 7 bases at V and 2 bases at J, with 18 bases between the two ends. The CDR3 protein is CASTPPARNTYNEQFF. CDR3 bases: TGCGCCAGCACTCCCCCTGCCCGGAACACCTACAATGAGCAGTTCTTC.